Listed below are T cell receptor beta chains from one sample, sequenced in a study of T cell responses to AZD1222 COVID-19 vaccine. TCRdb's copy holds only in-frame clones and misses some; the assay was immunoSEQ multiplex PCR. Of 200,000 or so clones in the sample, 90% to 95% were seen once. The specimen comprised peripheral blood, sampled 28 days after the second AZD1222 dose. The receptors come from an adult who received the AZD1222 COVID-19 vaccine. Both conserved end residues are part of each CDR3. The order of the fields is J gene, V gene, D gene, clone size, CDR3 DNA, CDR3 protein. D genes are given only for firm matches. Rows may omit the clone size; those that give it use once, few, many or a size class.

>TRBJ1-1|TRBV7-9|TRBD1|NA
TGTGCCATCAAAAAAACACCAGGGACAGGGGGCCTGAACACTGAAGCTTTCTTT
CAIKKTPGTGGLNTEAFF
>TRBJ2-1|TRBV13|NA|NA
TGTGCCAGCAGCCGCAACCAAAATAACAATGAGCAGTTCTTC
CASSRNQNNNEQFF
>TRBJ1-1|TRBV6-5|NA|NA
TGTGCCAGCAGTTACACGGGGAACACTGAAGCTTTCTTT
CASSYTGNTEAFF
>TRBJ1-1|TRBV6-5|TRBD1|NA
TGTGCCAGCAGTTTAGCCGGGACAGGGGACACTGAAGCTTTCTTT
CASSLAGTGDTEAFF
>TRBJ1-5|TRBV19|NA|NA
TGTGCCAGTAGACAACAAGATCAGCCCCAGCATTTT
CASRQQDQPQHF
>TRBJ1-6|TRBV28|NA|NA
TGTGCCAGCAGTTTCCAGGGCTATAATTCACCCCTCCACTTT
CASSFQGYNSPLHF
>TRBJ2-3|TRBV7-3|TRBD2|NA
TGTGCCAGCAGCCCAGGGACTAGCGGAGATACGCAGTATTTT
CASSPGTSGDTQYF
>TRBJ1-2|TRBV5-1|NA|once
TGCGCCAGCAGCCTCGATCCCGGGATCCTCTATGGCTACACCTTC
CASSLDPGILYGYTF
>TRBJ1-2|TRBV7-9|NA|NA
TGTGCCAGCACCTTACTTGGCCCAGCTAACTATGGCTACACCTTC
CASTLLGPANYGYTF
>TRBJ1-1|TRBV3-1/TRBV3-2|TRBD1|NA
TGTGCCAGCAGCCTTTCCGGGACAGGGGAAAACACTGAAGCTTTCTTT
CASSLSGTGENTEAFF
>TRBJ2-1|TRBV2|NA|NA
TGTGCCAGCAGCGTTCTGCCTTACAATGAGCAGTTCTTC
CASSVLPYNEQFF
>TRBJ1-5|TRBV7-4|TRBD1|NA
TGTGCCAGCAGCTCGGGACAGTCTCATAGCAATCAGCCCCAGCATTTT
CASSSGQSHSNQPQHF
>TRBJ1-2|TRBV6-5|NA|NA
TGTGCCAGCAGAACTCCAGGGGCCCCCGGCTACACCTTC
CASRTPGAPGYTF
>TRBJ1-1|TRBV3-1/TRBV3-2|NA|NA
TGTGCCAGCAGCCAAGATCCCAAACGCGCTGAAGCTTTCTTT
CASSQDPKRAEAFF
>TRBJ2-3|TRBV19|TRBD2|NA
TGTGCCAGTAGCCAGGGACTAGCGGGGGGCCGGGTCACAGATACGCAGTATTTT
CASSQGLAGGRVTDTQYF
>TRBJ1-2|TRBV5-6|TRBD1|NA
TGTGCCAGCAGCTCCTCAGGGGGATATGGCTACACCTTC
CASSSSGGYGYTF
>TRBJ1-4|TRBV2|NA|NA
TGTGCCAGCGGGGGAGGTGATGAAAAACTGTTTTTT
CASGGGDEKLFF
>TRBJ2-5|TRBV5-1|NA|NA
TGCGCCAGCAGCTTGGGGCTTCCCTCGGGACCCAAGGAGGAGACCCAGTACTTC
CASSLGLPSGPKEETQYF
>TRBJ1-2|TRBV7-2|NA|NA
TGTGCCAGCAGCTTAGCAGGGTTCAAGGGCTACACCTTC
CASSLAGFKGYTF
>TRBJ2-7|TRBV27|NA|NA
TGTGCCAGTCAAGGGGGAATCGGCGAGCAGTACTTC
CASQGGIGEQYF
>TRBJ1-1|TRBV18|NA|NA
TGTGCCAGCTCACCGGGGACGGGGGGGAACACTGAAGCTTTCTTT
CASSPGTGGNTEAFF